This T cell receptor beta chain came from a study of molecular identifiers for immune sequencing clone quantification. Study details: Across replicate runs, RNA obtained from about 21,000 or 97,000 naive CD8 cells was divided into five, with four undergoing sequencing. General study results and limits: Barcode-sharing identical TCR molecules could underestimate highly expanded clone sizes.

The CDR3 covers 19 residues. Germline CDR1 is LGHNA and CDR2 is YSLEER. The J segment lost 6 bases and the V segment lost 4 bases, leaving 18 bases of the junction unmatched. The sorting of naive CD8 T cells used the CD8+CD4-CCR7+CD45RA+ phenotype. TCRdb re-analysed the PCR reads in MiXCR, keeping a single row per CDR3 protein. The sample contains 350,000 or so distinct CDR3 sequences, over 20% of which appear only once. This clonotype turned up a few times. Its antigen is unknown. The sequenced material came from naive CD8+ T cells from blood, with Jurkat cell RNA spiked in. The subset: FACS-sorted CD8+CD4-CCR7+CD45RA+ naive T cells. The clonotype was recovered from a human donor in good health. Some libraries in this study had Jurkat cell RNA spiked in. V gene TRBV4-3 combines with J gene TRBJ2-2; TRBD2 matches 9 bases. For the CDR3, the DNA is TGCGCCAGCAGCCCGAGGGTAATCGGGCTAGCGGGAAGTTCCGGGGAGCTGTTTTTT. Its protein product is CASSPRVIGLAGSSGELFF.